The clone carrying this TCR beta chain occurred many times. This entry is derived from a study of Graves' ophthalmopathy and Graves' hyperthyroidism. CDR1 and CDR2 from the germline V gene are GTSNPN and SVGIG (reference sequence). V was trimmed by 3 bases and J by 4 bases, leaving 3 bases between them. This CDR3 has 10 residues. None of the included patients had other autoimmune diseases, uncontrolled infections, pregnancy or lactation, as these led to exclusion. Clinical symptoms, serum thyroxine, TRAb, thyroid ultrasound and orbital computed tomography formed the basis of diagnosis. The authors amplified TCR beta CDR3 regions, and they did so from RNA transcripts for repertoire sequencing. HTBI primers primed a first-round RT-PCR, and a second-round multiplex PCR followed. TCRdb independently ran MiXCR on the multiplex PCR reads; one entry per CDR3 protein. The table lists 340,000 or so distinct CDR3 sequences, about 17% of them singletons.

The chain couples TRBV30 to TRBJ2-5; D unresolved. The sequence derives from an adult man with Graves' ophthalmopathy. Sequenced input: peripheral blood. The chain's CDR3 is CAWSLETQYF. The CDR3 DNA is TGTGCCTGGAGCTTAGAGACCCAGTACTTC.